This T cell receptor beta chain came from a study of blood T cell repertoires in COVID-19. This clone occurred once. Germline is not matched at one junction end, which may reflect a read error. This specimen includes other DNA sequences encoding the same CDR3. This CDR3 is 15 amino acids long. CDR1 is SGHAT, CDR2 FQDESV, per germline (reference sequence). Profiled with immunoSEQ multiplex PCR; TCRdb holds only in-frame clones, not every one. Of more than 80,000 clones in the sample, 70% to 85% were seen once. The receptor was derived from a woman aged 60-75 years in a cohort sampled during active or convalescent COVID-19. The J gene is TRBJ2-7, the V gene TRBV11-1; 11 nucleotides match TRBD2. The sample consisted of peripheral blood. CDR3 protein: CASSWGTSGSYEQYF. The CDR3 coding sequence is TGTGCTAGCAGCTGGGGGACTAGCGGTAGCTACGAGCAGTACTTC. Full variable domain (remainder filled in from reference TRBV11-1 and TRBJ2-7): EAEVAQSPRYKITEKSQAVAFWCDPISGHATLYWYRQILGQGPELLVQFQDESVVDDSQLPKDRFSAERLKGVDSTLKIQPAELGDSAMYLCASSWGTSGSYEQYFGPGTRLTVT.